The 27 T cell receptor beta chains presented below share a single source sample, sequenced in a study of OX40 agonist ivuxolimab in advanced cancers. Produced via immunoSEQ multiplex PCR; TCRdb's table is partial and in-frame only. Found here are some 45,000 clones, 80% of them singletons; the top ten hold around 5%. The source material was CD4+ or CD8+ T cells sorted from blood, sampled in a trial of the OX40 agonist ivuxolimab. These receptors came from an adult with an advanced solid tumor such as melanoma, head and neck, liver or kidney cancer.

This clone has more than one count but fewer than ten. V usage is TRBV4-3 and J usage is TRBJ2-1; D unclear. The CDR3 loop spans 18 amino acids. In germline, CDR1 is LGHNA, CDR2 YSLEER. Trimming left V 0 bases short and J 2 bases short, with 17 bases between. The CDR3 DNA is TGCGCCAGCAGCCAAGATTTGGGGTTCGGGTTAACCTACAATGAGCAGTTCTTC. Its protein is CASSQDLGFGLTYNEQFF.

A note on this clone: The junction does not match germline at one end; this may be a read error. This chain joins TRBV6-1 and TRBJ2-3; 9 bases align to TRBD2. The CDR3 contains 12 residues. Germline values: CDR1 MNHNS, CDR2 SASEGT. CDR3 nucleotides: TGTGCCAGCAGTGAAGCGCGACTAGCGGCGGTTTTT. This sequence encodes CASSEARLAAVF.

The chain has TRBV4-1 and TRBJ1-1; TRBD1 might be the D (5 bases). Trimming removed 1 base at V and 3 bases at J, with 9 bases between. CDR1 is MGHRA, CDR2 YSYEKL, per germline. The CDR3 is 14 amino acids. DNA of the CDR3: TGCGCCAGCAGCCAAGGGCAGGGTTACACTGAAGCTTTCTTT. Translation gives CASSQGQGYTEAFF.

This chain connects TRBV28 to TRBJ1-2, with 10 nucleotides matching TRBD1. Germline CDR1 reads MDHEN; CDR2 reads SYDVKM. V shed 6 bases, J shed 3 bases, and the junction held 10 bases outside the gene matches. This CDR3 comprises 16 residues. CDR3 in amino acids: CASSLAGQGVDYGYTF. In DNA, the CDR3 is TGTGCCAGCAGCCTGGCCGGACAGGGGGTGGACTATGGCTACACCTTC.

Comment on this clone: At one end, the junction sequence differs from germline, possibly due to a read error. Additional DNA sequences in this sample encode the identical CDR3. V usage is TRBV6-1 and J usage is TRBJ2-7; D ambiguous. This CDR3 has 12 amino acids. CDR1 and CDR2 from the germline V gene are MNHNS and SASEGT. CDR3 sequence reads: CASSVQSSEQYF. CDR3 coding DNA: TGTGCCAGCTCGGTCCAGTCCTCCGAGCAGTACTTC.

The chain is built from TRBV6-6 and TRBJ1-1, with D unresolved. The CDR3 has 15 residues. The germline V and J ends were trimmed by 6 bases and 6 bases, with 20 bases remaining between them. CDR1 MNHNY and CDR2 SVGAGI come from the germline V gene (reference sequence). For the CDR3, the DNA is TGTGCCAGCAGCCCCAGCGCGGGGAGGGCCCCTGAAGCTTTCTTT. Amino acid sequence: CASSPSAGRAPEAFF.

The gene calls are TRBV6-5 and TRBJ1-5; no clear D. The V gene's germline CDR1 is MNHEY and CDR2 SVGAGI. The CDR3 is 13 residues long. V dropped 6 bases and J dropped 2 bases, with 8 bases sitting between them. The CDR3 protein is CASSPDGNQPQHF. The CDR3 DNA reads as TGTGCCAGCAGCCCCGACGGCAATCAGCCCCAGCATTTT.

This clone has only one observation. The chain is built from TRBV5-1 and TRBJ1-3; 8 positions agree with TRBD1. Germline CDR1 and CDR2: SGHRS and YFSETQ. Germline trimming cut 0 bases from V and 4 bases from J; bases unmatched to any gene: 3. This CDR3 is 15 amino acids long. Written as DNA, the CDR3 is TGCGCCAGCAGCTTGGAAGGACAGGGCGGAAACACCATATATTTT. Encoded protein: CASSLEGQGGNTIYF.

The sample holds one count of this clone. CDR3 coding DNA: TGTGCCAGCAGCCCAACTAGCGGAGCTTACAATGAGCAGTTCTTC. This codes for CASSPTSGAYNEQFF. V gene TRBV16 combines with J gene TRBJ2-1; TRBD2 matches at 8 bases. Looked up from germline, CDR1 is KGHSY and CDR2 is FQNENV. Unmatched junction bases numbered 6, after V lost 4 bases and J lost 4 bases. The CDR3 has 15 amino acids. Full variable domain (missing parts from reference TRBV16 and TRBJ2-1): GEEVAQTPKHLVRGEGQKAKLYCAPIKGHSYVFWYQQVLKNEFKFLISFQNENVFDETGMPKERFSAKCLPNSPCSLEIQATKLEDSAVYFCASSPTSGAYNEQFFGPGTRLTVL.

This clone has just a few counts. The V call is TRBV30, the J call TRBJ1-5; weak D call: TRBD1 (5 bases). Germline V gives CDR1 GTSNPN, CDR2 SVGIG (reference sequence). The CDR3 length is 13 residues. V shed 4 bases and J shed 4 bases, with 11 bases lying between them. This CDR3 is CAWNNRGNQPQHF. DNA of the CDR3: TGTGCCTGGAACAACCGGGGGAATCAGCCCCAGCATTTT.

V usage is TRBV11-2 and J usage is TRBJ2-3; D is perhaps TRBD1 (6 bases). The V and J ends lost 4 bases and 0 bases respectively, with 11 bases between them. This CDR3 spans 15 amino acids. The germline gives CDR1 SGHAT, CDR2 FQNNGV. CDR3 protein: CASSSRQASTDTQYF. The DNA of the CDR3 is TGTGCCAGCAGCTCACGACAGGCTAGCACAGATACGCAGTATTTT.

The chain combines TRBV7-8 with TRBJ1-2; D is ambiguous. Germline lookup yields CDR1 SGHVS and CDR2 FQNEAQ. Trimming cost V 1 base and J 5 bases, with 11 bases left between them. CDR3 size: 14 residues. Here the CDR3 DNA reads TGTGCCAGCAGCTTAGAAGGCCGGGCATATGGCTACACCTTC. It translates to CASSLEGRAYGYTF.

The chain couples TRBV10-3 to TRBJ1-1; 9 positions match TRBD1. With V trimmed by 3 bases and J by 5 bases, 7 bases remained unmatched. Germline V gene sequence: CDR1 ENHRY, CDR2 SYGVKD. The CDR3 sequence is 15 residues long. CDR3 DNA: TGTGCCATCAGTGAAAGACAGGGGGGGGATACTGAAGCTTTCTTT. Residues: CAISERQGGDTEAFF.

J is TRBJ2-3 and V is TRBV4-1, with 10 positions matching TRBD2. V gave up 5 bases and J gave up 4 bases; unmatched junction bases: 9. CDR3 length: 16 amino acids. Germline V gene data show CDR1 as MGHRA and CDR2 as YSYEKL. The CDR3 loop is CASSDKREGGADTQYF. The CDR3 DNA is TGCGCCAGCAGCGATAAGCGGGAGGGCGGGGCAGATACGCAGTATTTT.

The chain couples TRBV11-2 to TRBJ2-5; TRBD2 might be the D (7 bases). CDR1 is SGHAT and CDR2 is FQNNGV in the germline V gene. CDR3 length: 16 residues. With 5 bases removed from V and 1 base from J, the gap between germline ends came to 17 bases. The CDR3: CASSIIWGGPQETQYF. For the CDR3, the DNA is TGTGCCAGCAGCATCATATGGGGGGGCCCCCAAGAGACCCAGTACTTC.

This clone was picked up one time. The gene calls are TRBV5-1 and TRBJ1-1; tentatively, D is TRBD1 (6 bases). The CDR3 is 16 residues long. Germline-derived CDR1 and CDR2 are SGHRS and YFSETQ. Trimming cost V 3 bases and J 4 bases, with 19 bases left between them. The CDR3 DNA is TGCGCCAGCAGCTATGATTCTGGGGGGCGCGGCACTGAAGCTTTCTTT. Translating it yields CASSYDSGGRGTEAFF.

The chain joins TRBV18 to TRBJ2-2, with 11 nucleotides matching TRBD1. The CDR3 covers 15 residues. Trimming cost V 4 bases and J 8 bases; bases outside gene matches: 6. The germline gives CDR1 KGHSH, CDR2 LQKENI. The CDR3 reads CASSRRTGGNGELFF. The CDR3 DNA reads as TGTGCCAGCTCACGACGGACAGGGGGCAATGGGGAGCTGTTTTTT.

This chain links TRBV5-1 with TRBJ1-4; D gene ambiguous. Trimming left V 3 bases short and J 5 bases short, with 11 bases between. The CDR3 consists of 14 residues. The germline V gene encodes CDR1 SGHRS and CDR2 YFSETQ. The CDR3 bases are TGCGCCAGCAGCTCAGGCCGTGACAATGAAAAACTGTTTTTT. It encodes CASSSGRDNEKLFF.

The sample holds one count of this clone. This chain connects TRBV6-5 to TRBJ1-2; maybe TRBD1 (5 bases). There are 13 residues in the CDR3. CDR1 MNHEY and CDR2 SVGAGI come from the germline V gene. Trimming cost V 7 bases and J 4 bases, with 13 bases left between them. This chain's CDR3 is CASTGGVGYGYTF. The CDR3, as DNA: TGTGCCAGCACCGGGGGGGTCGGCTATGGCTACACCTTC.

This chain links TRBV10-3 with TRBJ2-4; D might be TRBD1 (5 bases). This CDR3 has 13 amino acids. Germline CDR1 ENHRY, CDR2 SYGVKD. V lost 6 bases, J lost 5 bases, and 11 bases lay in between. The CDR3 DNA reads as TGTGCCATCAGCCAGGGCCCGGAAAACATTCAGTACTTC. This encodes CAISQGPENIQYF.

The rearrangement links TRBV11-3 to TRBJ1-1; D ambiguous. Germline CDR1 reads SGHNT; CDR2 reads YENEEA. The CDR3 totals 13 residues. Trimming left V 2 bases short and J 4 bases short, with 8 bases between. The CDR3 sequence: CASSLSGSTEAFF. The DNA of the CDR3 is TGTGCCAGCAGCTTAAGCGGGAGCACTGAAGCTTTCTTT.

This sequence joins TRBV5-1 and TRBJ2-5; 10 bases are a match to TRBD2. The germline V gene encodes CDR1 SGHRS and CDR2 YFSETQ. This CDR3 is built from 16 residues. V was pared by 0 bases and J by 4 bases, with 6 bases of the junction left unmatched. The CDR3 loop is CASSLAWTSGLETQYF. CDR3 coding DNA: TGCGCCAGCAGCTTGGCGTGGACTAGCGGCCTAGAGACCCAGTACTTC.

The gene calls are TRBV28 and TRBJ1-2; no reliable D call. CDR1 is MDHEN and CDR2 is SYDVKM in the germline V gene. V shed 3 bases and J shed 12 bases, with 14 bases lying between them. CDR3 size: 12 residues. The CDR3 region is CASSFSAKRDTF. In DNA, the CDR3 is TGTGCCAGCAGTTTCTCTGCGAAAAGAGACACCTTC.

The chain has TRBV4-3 and TRBJ1-1; D is uncertain. The length of the CDR3 is 15 residues. V shed 1 base and J shed 1 base, with 10 bases lying between them. Germline CDR1 LGHNA, CDR2 YSLEER. This CDR3 reads CASSQVAGANTEAFF. The CDR3 region has the DNA TGCGCCAGCAGCCAAGTGGCGGGCGCGAACACTGAAGCTTTCTTT.

This clone was seen just once. The gene calls are TRBV18 and TRBJ2-5; TRBD2 aligns across 10 bases. There are 16 residues in the CDR3. V was clipped by 6 bases and J by 5 bases; unmatched bases: 12. Germline loops: CDR1 KGHSH, CDR2 LQKENI. The CDR3 nucleotides read TGTGCCAGCTCCCGCGGACTAGCGGTGCTGGGGGAGACCCAGTACTTC. This encodes CASSRGLAVLGETQYF.

The rearrangement uses TRBV18 and TRBJ1-1; 8 bases agree with TRBD1. Germline V gene lookup returns CDR1 KGHSH and CDR2 LQKENI. V lost 2 bases to trimming and J lost 8 bases; unmatched junction nucleotides: 10. This CDR3 contains 15 residues. The CDR3 loop reads CASSPGQGLRFEAFF. The CDR3, as DNA: TGTGCCAGCTCACCAGGACAGGGTCTAAGATTCGAAGCTTTCTTT.

In its sample, this clone was seen a few times. The chain combines TRBV5-1 with TRBJ2-7; 15 nucleotides align to TRBD2. Germline V gene lookup returns CDR1 SGHRS and CDR2 YFSETQ. The CDR3 length is 17 residues. V gave up 4 bases and J gave up 6 bases; unmatched junction bases: 11. CDR3 sequence (DNA): TGCGCCAGCAGCCTAGGACTAGCGGGAGGGCCCTCGGGCGAGCAGTACTTC. It codes for CASSLGLAGGPSGEQYF.